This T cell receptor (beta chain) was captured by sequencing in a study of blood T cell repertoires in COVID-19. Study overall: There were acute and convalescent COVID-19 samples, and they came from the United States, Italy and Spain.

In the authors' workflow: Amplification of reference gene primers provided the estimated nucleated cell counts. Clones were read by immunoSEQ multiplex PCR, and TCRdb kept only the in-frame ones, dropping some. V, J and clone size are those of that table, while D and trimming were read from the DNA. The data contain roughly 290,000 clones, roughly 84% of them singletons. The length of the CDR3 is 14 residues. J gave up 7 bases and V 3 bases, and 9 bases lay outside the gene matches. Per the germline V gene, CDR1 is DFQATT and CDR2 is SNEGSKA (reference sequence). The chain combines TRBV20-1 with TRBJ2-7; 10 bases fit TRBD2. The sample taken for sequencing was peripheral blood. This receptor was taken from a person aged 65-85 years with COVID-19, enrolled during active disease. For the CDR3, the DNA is TGCAGTGCTAGTTCGCTAGCGGGGGACCGTGAGCAGTACTTC. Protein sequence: CSASSLAGDREQYF.